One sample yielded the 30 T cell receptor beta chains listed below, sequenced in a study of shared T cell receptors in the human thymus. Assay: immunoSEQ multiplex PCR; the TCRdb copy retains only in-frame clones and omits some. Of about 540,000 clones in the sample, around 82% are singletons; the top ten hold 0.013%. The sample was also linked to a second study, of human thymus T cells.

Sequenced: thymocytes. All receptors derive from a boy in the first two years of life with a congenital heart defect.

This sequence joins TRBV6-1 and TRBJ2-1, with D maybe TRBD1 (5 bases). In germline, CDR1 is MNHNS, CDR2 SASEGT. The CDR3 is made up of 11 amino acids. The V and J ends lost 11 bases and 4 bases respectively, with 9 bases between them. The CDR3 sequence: CAGGHYNEQFF. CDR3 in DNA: TGTGCCGGCGGACATTACAATGAGCAGTTCTTC.

The CDR3 loop reads CASSISGQGGYEQYF. The CDR3 DNA reads TGTGCCAGTAGTATTTCGGGACAGGGGGGGTACGAGCAGTACTTC. The rearrangement joins TRBV19 to TRBJ2-7; 11 bases map to TRBD1. This CDR3 has 15 residues. Germline trimming cut 3 bases from V and 4 bases from J; bases unmatched to any gene: 5. Germline CDR1 reads LNHDA; CDR2 reads SQIVND (reference sequence).

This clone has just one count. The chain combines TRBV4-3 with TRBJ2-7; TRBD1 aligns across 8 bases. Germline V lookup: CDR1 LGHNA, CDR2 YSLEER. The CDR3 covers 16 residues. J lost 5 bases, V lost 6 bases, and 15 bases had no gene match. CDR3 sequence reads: CASSSLRGQGGNEQYF. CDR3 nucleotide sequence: TGCGCCAGCAGTTCATTACGAGGACAGGGTGGGAACGAGCAGTACTTC.

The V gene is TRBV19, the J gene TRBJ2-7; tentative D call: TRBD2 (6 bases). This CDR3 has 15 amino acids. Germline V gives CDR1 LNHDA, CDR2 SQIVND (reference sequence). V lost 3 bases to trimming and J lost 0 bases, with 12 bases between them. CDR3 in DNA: TGTGCCAGTAGTATCTGGCTAGCGAACTCCTACGAGCAGTACTTC. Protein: CASSIWLANSYEQYF. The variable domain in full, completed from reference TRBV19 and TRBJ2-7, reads DGGITQSPKYLFRKEGQNVTLSCEQNLNHDAMYWYRQDPGQGLRLIYYSQIVNDFQKGDIAEGYSVSREKKESFPLTVTSAQKNPTAFYLCASSIWLANSYEQYFGPGTRLTVT.

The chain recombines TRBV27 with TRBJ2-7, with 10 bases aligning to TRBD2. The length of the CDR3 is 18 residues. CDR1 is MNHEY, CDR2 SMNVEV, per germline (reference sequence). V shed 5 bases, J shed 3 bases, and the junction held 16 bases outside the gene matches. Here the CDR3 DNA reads TGTGCCAGCAGTCGGCTAGCGGGAGAACCTCCCCCCCTCTACGAGCAGTACTTC. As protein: CASSRLAGEPPPLYEQYF.

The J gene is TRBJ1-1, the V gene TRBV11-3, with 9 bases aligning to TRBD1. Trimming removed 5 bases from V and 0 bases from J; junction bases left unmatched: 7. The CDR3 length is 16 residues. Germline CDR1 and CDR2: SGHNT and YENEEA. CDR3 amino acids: CASSPPTGGMNTEAFF. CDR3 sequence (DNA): TGTGCCAGCAGCCCTCCGACAGGGGGTATGAACACTGAAGCTTTCTTT. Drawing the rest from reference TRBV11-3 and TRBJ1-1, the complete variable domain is EAGVVQSPRYKIIEKKQPVAFWCNPISGHNTLYWYLQNLGQGPELLIRYENEEAVDDSQLPKDRFSAERLKGVDSTLKIQPAELGDSAVYLCASSPPTGGMNTEAFFGQGTRLTVV.

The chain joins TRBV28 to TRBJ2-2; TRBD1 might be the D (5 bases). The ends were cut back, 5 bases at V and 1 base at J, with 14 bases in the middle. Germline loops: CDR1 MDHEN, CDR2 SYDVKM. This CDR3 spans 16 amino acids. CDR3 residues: CASSIKDRENTGELFF. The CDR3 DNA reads TGTGCCAGCAGTATAAAAGACAGAGAGAACACCGGGGAGCTGTTTTTT.

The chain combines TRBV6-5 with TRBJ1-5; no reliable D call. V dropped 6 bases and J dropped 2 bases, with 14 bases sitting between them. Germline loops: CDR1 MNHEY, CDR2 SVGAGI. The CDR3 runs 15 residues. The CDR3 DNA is TGTGCCAGCAGGAGCGGACCGAGGGGCAATCAGCCCCAGCATTTT. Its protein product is CASRSGPRGNQPQHF.

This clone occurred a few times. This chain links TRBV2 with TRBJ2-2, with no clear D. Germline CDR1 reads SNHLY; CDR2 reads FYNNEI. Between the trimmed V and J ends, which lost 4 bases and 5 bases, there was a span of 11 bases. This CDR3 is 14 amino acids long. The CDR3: CASSVEPRTGELFF. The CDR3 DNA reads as TGTGCCAGCAGTGTTGAGCCCCGGACCGGGGAGCTGTTTTTT.

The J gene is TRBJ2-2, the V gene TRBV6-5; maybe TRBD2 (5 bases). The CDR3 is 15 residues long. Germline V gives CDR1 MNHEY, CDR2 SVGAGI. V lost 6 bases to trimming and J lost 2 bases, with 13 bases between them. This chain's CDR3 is CASSTSGYNTGELFF. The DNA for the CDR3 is TGTGCCAGCAGCACCAGCGGCTACAACACCGGGGAGCTGTTTTTT.

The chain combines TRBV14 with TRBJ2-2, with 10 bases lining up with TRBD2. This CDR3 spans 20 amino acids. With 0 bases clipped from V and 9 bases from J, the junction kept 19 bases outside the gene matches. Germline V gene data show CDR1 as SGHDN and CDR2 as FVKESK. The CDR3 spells CASSQDGDSLAGGLRRELFF. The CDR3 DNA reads TGTGCCAGCAGCCAAGATGGAGACAGTTTAGCGGGAGGCCTGAGACGGGAGCTGTTTTTT.

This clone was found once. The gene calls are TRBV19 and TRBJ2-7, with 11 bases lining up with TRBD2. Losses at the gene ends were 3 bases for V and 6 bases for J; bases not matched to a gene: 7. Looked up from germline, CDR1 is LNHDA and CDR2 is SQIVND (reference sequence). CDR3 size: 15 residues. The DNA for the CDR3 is TGTGCCAGTAGTATCCAACTAGCGGGAGTCTGCGAGCAGTACTTC. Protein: CASSIQLAGVCEQYF.

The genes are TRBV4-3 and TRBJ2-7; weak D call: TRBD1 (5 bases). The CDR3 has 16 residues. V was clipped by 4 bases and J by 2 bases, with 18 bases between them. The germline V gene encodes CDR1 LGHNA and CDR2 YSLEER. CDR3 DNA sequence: TGCGCCAGCAGCCGGACGAGCCCCGTGACAGCCTACGAGCAGTACTTC. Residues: CASSRTSPVTAYEQYF.

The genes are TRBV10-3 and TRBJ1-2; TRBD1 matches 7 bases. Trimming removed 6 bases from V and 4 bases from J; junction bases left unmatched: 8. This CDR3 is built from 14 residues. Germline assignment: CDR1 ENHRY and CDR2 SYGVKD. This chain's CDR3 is CAISRGQDTYGYTF. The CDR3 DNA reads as TGTGCCATCAGCCGCGGACAGGACACCTATGGCTACACCTTC.

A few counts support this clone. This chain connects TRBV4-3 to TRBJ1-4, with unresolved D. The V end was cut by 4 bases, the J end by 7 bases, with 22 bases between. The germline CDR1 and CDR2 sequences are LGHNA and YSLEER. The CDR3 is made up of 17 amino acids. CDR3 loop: CASSPTAKLPRFEKLFF. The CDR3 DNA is TGCGCCAGCAGCCCTACAGCTAAACTTCCCAGATTTGAAAAACTGTTTTTT.

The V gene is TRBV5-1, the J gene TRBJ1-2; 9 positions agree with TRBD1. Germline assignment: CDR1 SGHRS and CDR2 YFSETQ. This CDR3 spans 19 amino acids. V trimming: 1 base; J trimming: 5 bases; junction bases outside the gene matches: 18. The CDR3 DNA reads TGCGCCAGCAGCTTGAAGGGGGACAGGGAGCATCCTTACCCATATGGCTACACCTTC. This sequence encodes CASSLKGDREHPYPYGYTF.

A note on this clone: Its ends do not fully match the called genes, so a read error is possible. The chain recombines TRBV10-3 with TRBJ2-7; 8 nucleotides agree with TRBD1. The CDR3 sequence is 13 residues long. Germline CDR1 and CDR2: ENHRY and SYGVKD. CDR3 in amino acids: CAISAVEDRAFDF. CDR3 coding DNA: TGTGCCATCAGTGCTGTCGAGGACAGGGCGTTTGACTTC.

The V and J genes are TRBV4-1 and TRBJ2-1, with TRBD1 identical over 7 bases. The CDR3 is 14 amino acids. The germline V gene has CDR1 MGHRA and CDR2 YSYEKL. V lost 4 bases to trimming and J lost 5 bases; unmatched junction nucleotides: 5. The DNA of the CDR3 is TGCGCCAGCAGCCCGGGACAGAGGAACAATGAGCAGTTCTTC. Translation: CASSPGQRNNEQFF.

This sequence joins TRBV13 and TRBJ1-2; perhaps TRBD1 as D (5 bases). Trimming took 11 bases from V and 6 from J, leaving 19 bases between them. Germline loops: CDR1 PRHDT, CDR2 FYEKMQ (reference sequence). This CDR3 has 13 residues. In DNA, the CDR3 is TGTGCCCCTCGTTGTTTCAGGGATAATGGCTACACCTTC. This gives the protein CAPRCFRDNGYTF. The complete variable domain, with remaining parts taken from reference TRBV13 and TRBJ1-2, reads AAGVIQSPRHLIKEKRETATLKCYPIPRHDTVYWYQQGPGQDPQFLISFYEKMQSDKGSIPDRFSAQQFSDYHSELNMSSLELGDSALYFCAPRCFRDNGYTFGSGTRLTVV.

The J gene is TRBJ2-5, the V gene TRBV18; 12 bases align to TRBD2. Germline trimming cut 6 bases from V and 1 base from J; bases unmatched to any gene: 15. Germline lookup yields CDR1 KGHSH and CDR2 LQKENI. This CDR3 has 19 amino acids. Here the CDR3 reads CASSRLARGLAGCQETQYF. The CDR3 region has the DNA TGTGCCAGCTCGCGCCTAGCCCGAGGACTAGCGGGATGCCAAGAGACCCAGTACTTC.

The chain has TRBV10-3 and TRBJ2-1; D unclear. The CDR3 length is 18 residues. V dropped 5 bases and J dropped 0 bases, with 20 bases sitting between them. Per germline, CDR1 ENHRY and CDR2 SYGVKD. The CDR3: CAISLTTVLTSSYNEQFF. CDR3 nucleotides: TGTGCCATCAGTCTTACTACCGTATTGACGAGCTCCTACAATGAGCAGTTCTTC.

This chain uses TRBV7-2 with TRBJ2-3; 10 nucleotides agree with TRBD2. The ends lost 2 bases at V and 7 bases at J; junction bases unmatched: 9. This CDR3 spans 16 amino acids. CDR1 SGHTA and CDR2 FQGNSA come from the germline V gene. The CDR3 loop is CASSLILAGELNTQYF. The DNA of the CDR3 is TGTGCCAGCAGCTTAATTCTAGCGGGAGAGTTGAATACGCAGTATTTT.

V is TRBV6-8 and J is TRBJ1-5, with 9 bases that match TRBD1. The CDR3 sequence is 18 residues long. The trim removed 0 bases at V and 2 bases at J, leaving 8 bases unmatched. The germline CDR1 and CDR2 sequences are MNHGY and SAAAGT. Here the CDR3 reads CASSYSQGACRGNQPQHF. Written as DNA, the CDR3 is TGTGCCAGCAGTTACTCACAGGGGGCCTGTCGGGGCAATCAGCCCCAGCATTTT.

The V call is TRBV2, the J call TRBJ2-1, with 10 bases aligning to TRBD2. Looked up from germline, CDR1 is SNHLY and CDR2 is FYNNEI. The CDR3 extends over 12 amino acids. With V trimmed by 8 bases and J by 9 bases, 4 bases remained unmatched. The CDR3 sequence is CASPEREGEQFF. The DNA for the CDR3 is TGTGCCAGCCCCGAGCGGGAGGGTGAGCAGTTCTTC. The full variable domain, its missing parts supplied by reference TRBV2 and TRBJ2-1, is EPEVTQTPSHQVTQMGQEVILRCVPISNHLYFYWYRQILGQKVEFLVSFYNNEISEKSEIFDDQFSVERPDGSNFTLKIRSTKLEDSAMYFCASPEREGEQFFGPGTRLTVL.

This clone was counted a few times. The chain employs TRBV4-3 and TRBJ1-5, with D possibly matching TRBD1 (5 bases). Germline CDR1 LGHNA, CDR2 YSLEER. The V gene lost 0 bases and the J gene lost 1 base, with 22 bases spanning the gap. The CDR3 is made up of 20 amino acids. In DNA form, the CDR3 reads TGCGCCAGCAGCCAAGATCATAAGGACAAACCTGATAGGAGCAATCAGCCCCAGCATTTT. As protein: CASSQDHKDKPDRSNQPQHF.

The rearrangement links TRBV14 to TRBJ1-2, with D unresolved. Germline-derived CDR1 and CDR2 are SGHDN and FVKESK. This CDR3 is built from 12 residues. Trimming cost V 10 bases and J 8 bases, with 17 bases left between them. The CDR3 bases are TGTGCCACCTTTGGGTCGGGGAAGGGCTACACCTTC. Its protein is CATFGSGKGYTF.

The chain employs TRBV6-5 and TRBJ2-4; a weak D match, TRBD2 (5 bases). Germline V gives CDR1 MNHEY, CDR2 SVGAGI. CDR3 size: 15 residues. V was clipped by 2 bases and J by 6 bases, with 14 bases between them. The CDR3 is CASSYHPVAGNIQYF. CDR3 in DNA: TGTGCCAGCAGTTACCATCCTGTGGCGGGAAACATTCAGTACTTC.

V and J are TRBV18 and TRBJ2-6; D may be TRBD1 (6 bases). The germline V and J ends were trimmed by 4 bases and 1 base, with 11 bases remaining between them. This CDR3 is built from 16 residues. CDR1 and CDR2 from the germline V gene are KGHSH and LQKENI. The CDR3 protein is CASSLSTGSGANVLTF. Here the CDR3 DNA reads TGTGCCAGCTCACTTTCGACAGGATCTGGGGCCAACGTCCTGACTTTC.

The CDR3 sequence: CASSLAELAGLANTGELFF. The CDR3 DNA follows: TGTGCCAGCAGTTTGGCAGAACTAGCGGGACTCGCGAACACCGGGGAGCTGTTTTTT. The J gene is TRBJ2-2, the V gene TRBV28; 10 bases are a match to TRBD2. The trim removed 3 bases at V and 0 bases at J, leaving 10 bases unmatched. The CDR3 is 19 residues long. Germline CDR1 MDHEN, CDR2 SYDVKM.

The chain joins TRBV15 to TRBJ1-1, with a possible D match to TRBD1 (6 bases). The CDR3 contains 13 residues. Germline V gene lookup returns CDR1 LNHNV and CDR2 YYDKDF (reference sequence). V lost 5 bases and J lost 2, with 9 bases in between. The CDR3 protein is CATSAQGNTEAFF. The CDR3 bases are TGTGCCACCAGCGCACAGGGAAACACTGAAGCTTTCTTT.